This section outlines one T cell receptor beta chain sequence together with its context. This clonotype came up a few times. Its antigen remains unidentified. No base quality values were provided; no much bigger clone lies one nucleotide off. The entry originates in a study of T cell repertoires in cytomegalovirus infection (dated by TCRdb to about 2019). In the study overall: Donor HLA type was relevant to the analysis, because carriage of CMV infection together with the matching HLA type was indicated by public TCR beta signatures.

Study-level results and caveats: In the ex vivo response, HLA-C-restricted CMV-specific TCR beta clonotypes were dominant, and in two of eight donors the single most frequent clonotype came from this HLA-C-restricted group. In both this cohort and an independent cohort of several hundred donors, the cumulative frequency of public TCR beta family members distinguished carriers of CMV infection plus the relevant HLA type.

The CDR3 runs 15 residues from the cysteine to the phenylalanine. The read is trimmed to its CDR3 DNA, 45 bases read in frame from base 1. As encoded in the germline V gene, CDR1 is ENHRY while CDR2 is SYGVKD. V loses 6 bases at its end and J loses 4 bases; junction bases beyond the gene matches: 6. Sequencing was carried out with an Illumina HiSeq 1500. The public reads were quality trimmed at Q25 with fastp and then assembled into clones with MiXCR by TCRdb, keeping productive beta chains. Each entry merges the rows of one CDR3 protein and shows their most common DNA and genes. This sample is represented by 270,000 or so distinct CDR3 sequences; around 15% of them were singletons. Of the sample, around 43% falls within the top ten clones.

The sequencing sample was made of CD8+ T cells from PBMCs. This TCR derives from a human donor in good health (CMV status not recorded). Some clones in this sample may be carry-over from other donors' samples. Recombination connected TRBV10-3 to TRBJ1-1; TRBD1 aligns with 12 central bases. The base sequence is TGTGCCATCAGGTCGGGACAGGGGGCTTCCACTGAAGCTTTCTTT. It is translated as CAIRSGQGASTEAFF.